Below, one TCR beta chain is given with its context. Germline values: CDR1 MNHNS, CDR2 SASEGT. The length of the CDR3 is 16 residues. V gave up 4 bases and J gave up 1 base, with 16 bases separating them. This record belongs to a study of blood T cell repertoires in COVID-19. For the study at large: Both acute and convalescent COVID-19 samples were obtained from the United States, Italy and Spain. The analysed material was cDNA or gDNA that came from T cells, B-cell-depleted T cells, or PBMCs.

Authors' processing steps: Using reference gene primer amplification, nucleated cell counts were estimated. Sequenced by immunoSEQ multiplex PCR; TCRdb stores in-frame clones only, minus some. V, J and clone size were drawn from that table, and D and trimming were deduced from the DNA. The profile shows around 300,000 clones, over 75% of them singletons. The J gene is TRBJ1-1, the V gene TRBV6-1; no clear D gene. This sequence was found in a woman aged 45-59 years with active or convalescent COVID-19. Material for sequencing was peripheral blood. The CDR3 DNA follows: TGTGCCAGCAGTGGAAGGGCGGGGAGGGCGAACACTGAAGCTTTCTTT. Translation: CASSGRAGRANTEAFF.